The 10 T cell receptor beta chains listed next were all sequenced from one sample in a study of CD8+CD57+ T cells in acquired aplastic anemia. Study results and caveats: Relative to total CD4+ and CD8+ pools, CD8+CD57+ cells had lower diversity in patients.

No antigen has been assigned to these receptors. Sequencing was done on patients that had shown CD8+CD57+ cell expansion by flow cytometry. Profiling that covered TCR beta VDJ and CDR3 relied on genomic DNA as its template. TCRdb analysed the reads with MiXCR anew, one entry per CDR3 protein. The data contain about 20,000 distinct CDR3 sequences, 30% to 40% of them seen just once; the ten biggest clones take up roughly 86%. Sequencing input: CD8+CD57+ T cells sorted from PBMCs. Subset defined: bead-enriched CD8+CD57+ effector memory T cells from SAA patients. The receptors here all came from a human donor with aplastic anemia.

As for this clonotype: The junction and the germline gene differ at one end; a read error may be behind it. The chain combines TRBV9 with TRBJ1-2, with D possibly matching TRBD1 (5 bases). This CDR3 has 13 residues. The germline CDR1 and CDR2 sequences are SGDLS and YYNGEE. The CDR3 is CASSAQTGDGYAF. Here the CDR3 DNA reads TGTGCCAGCAGCGCCCAAACCGGGGACGGCTACGCCTTC.

This CDR3 is CASSGNQPQHF. The CDR3 nucleotides are TGTGCCAGCTCAGGGAATCAGCCCCAGCATTTT. The chain couples TRBV6-6 to TRBJ1-5; D perhaps matches TRBD1 (5 bases). The CDR3 has 11 residues. V lost 8 bases and J 4 bases, leaving 6 bases between the germline ends. Per germline, CDR1 MNHNY and CDR2 SVGAGI (reference sequence).

This clonotype was seen a single time. This chain uses TRBV5-5 with TRBJ2-7; no clear D gene. The germline V and J ends were trimmed by 3 bases and 4 bases, with 17 bases remaining between them. The CDR3 runs 15 residues. Germline CDR1 and CDR2: SGHKS and YYEKEE (reference sequence). In nucleotides, the CDR3 is TGTGCCAGCAGCTCAGTCAGGCGTGGGGAATACGAGCAGTACTTC. It translates to CASSSVRRGEYEQYF.

This clonotype came up a few times. V is TRBV7-2 and J is TRBJ2-3, with D unresolved. The CDR3 contains 12 residues. The V end was cut by 5 bases, the J end by 0 bases, with 3 bases between. CDR1 is SGHTA, CDR2 FQGNSA, per germline. CDR3: CASSQSTDTQYF. As DNA, the CDR3 is TGTGCCAGCAGCCAGAGCACAGATACGCAGTATTTT.

To note about this clonotype: As the CDR3 is not closed by the conserved phenylalanine or tryptophan, this likely results from a read error. The rearrangement joins TRBV7-9 to TRBJ1-2; unclear D gene. Germline CDR1 SEHNR, CDR2 FQNEAQ (reference sequence). The CDR3 consists of 13 residues. V was clipped by 3 bases and J by 10 bases, with 15 bases between them. DNA of the CDR3: TGTGCCAGCAGCTTGACCACCCCCCATCCCTACACCTCC. Translated, it gives CASSLTTPHPYTS.

The V and J genes are TRBV12-3 or TRBV12-4 and TRBJ2-7, with 8 bases that match TRBD1. V shed 5 bases, J shed 5 bases, and the junction held 14 bases outside the gene matches. The CDR3 runs 16 residues. The CDR3 sequence is CASSLRPGQAPHEQYV. The CDR3 nucleotides are TGTGCCAGCAGTCTCCGTCCGGGACAGGCTCCCCACGAGCAGTACGTC.

This chain connects TRBV7-9 to TRBJ1-5, with D perhaps TRBD1 (5 bases). The V end lost 7 bases, the J end lost 6 bases, and 13 bases lay between the germline ends. In germline, CDR1 is SEHNR, CDR2 FQNEAQ (reference sequence). There are 13 residues in the CDR3. The CDR3 bases are TGTGCCAGCAATGGGGGGTTTCGTCAGCCCCAGCATTTT. This codes for CASNGGFRQPQHF.

In its sample, this clonotype was seen many times. The gene calls are TRBV13 and TRBJ2-3; 9 bases are shared with TRBD1. The CDR3 loop spans 19 amino acids. V lost 5 bases, J lost 0 bases, and 15 bases stayed unmatched. Germline V gene lookup returns CDR1 PRHDT and CDR2 FYEKMQ (reference sequence). CDR3 region: CASSPETGTGNPSTDTQYF. The CDR3 nucleotides are TGTGCCAGCAGCCCCGAGACGGGGACAGGGAACCCTAGCACAGATACGCAGTATTTT.

This clonotype was observed many times. A much more abundant neighbour one base away suggests this may be a read error. The chain has TRBV20-1 and TRBJ2-7, with TRBD1 matching 8 bases. Germline CDR1 DFQATT, CDR2 SNEGSKA (reference sequence). The CDR3 is 13 residues long. The CDR3 sequence: CKMTGDSDYEQYF. DNA for the CDR3: TGCAAAATGACAGGGGATTCTGACTACGAGCAGTACTTC.

The chain recombines TRBV20-1 with TRBJ1-1; 7 bases are shared with TRBD1. V lost 1 base to trimming and J lost 10 bases; unmatched junction nucleotides: 3. Looked up from germline, CDR1 is DFQATT and CDR2 is SNEGSKA (reference sequence). The length of the CDR3 is 11 residues. CDR3 sequence reads: CSARGGDRAFF. DNA for the CDR3: TGCAGTGCTAGAGGAGGGGACAGAGCTTTCTTT.